Listed below are T cell receptor beta chains from one sample, sequenced in a study of T cell changes during pregnancy in multiple sclerosis. The protocol was immunoSEQ multiplex PCR, while the TCRdb copy is restricted to in-frame clones and leaves out a portion. There are roughly 30,000 clones in the sample; around 88% occur only once, and about 3% lies in the top ten. The starting material was CD4+ T cells from peripheral blood mononuclear cells, obtained in the first trimester of pregnancy. The receptors stem from a female donor in good health, enrolled as a control in a pregnancy study. The CDR3 runs from the conserved cysteine through the conserved F or W. A D gene is named only where the DNA matches it firmly. Some rows have no size entry. The others give once, few or many, or a class for an expanded clone.

D gene,J gene,clone size,V gene,CDR3 protein,CDR3 DNA
.,TRBJ2-5,once,TRBV18,CASSPPGRLETQYF,TGTGCCAGCTCACCACCGGGCAGGTTGGAGACCCAGTACTTC
.,TRBJ1-5,.,TRBV6-1,CASSEDTPYSNQPQHF,TGTGCCAGCAGTGAAGACACGCCTTATAGCAATCAGCCCCAGCATTTT
.,TRBJ1-4,.,TRBV4-1,CASSQDAQGYEKLFF,TGCGCCAGCAGCCAAGATGCACAGGGCTATGAAAAACTGTTTTTT
TRBD1,TRBJ2-7,.,TRBV30,CAWSEITGQGGYEQYF,TGTGCCTGGAGTGAAATAACGGGACAGGGGGGCTACGAGCAGTACTTC
TRBD2,TRBJ2-1,few,TRBV7-9,CASSLTSGAYNEQFF,TGTGCCAGCAGTTTAACTAGCGGGGCCTACAATGAGCAGTTCTTC
.,TRBJ1-1,few,TRBV27,CASRPQGGQNTEAFF,TGTGCCAGCAGACCACAGGGAGGGCAGAACACTGAAGCTTTCTTT
.,TRBJ1-2,.,TRBV25-1,CASSESPGLSGYTF,TGTGCCAGCAGTGAATCCCCTGGACTGAGTGGCTACACCTTC
.,TRBJ1-2,.,TRBV6-5,CASSLQGFRGYTF,TGTGCCAGCAGTCTACAGGGTTTTAGGGGCTACACCTTC
TRBD1,TRBJ1-1,.,TRBV25-1,CASSGTKQGAGTEAFF,TGTGCCAGCAGTGGAACCAAACAGGGGGCGGGAACTGAAGCTTTCTTT
.,TRBJ2-1,.,TRBV4-3,CASSQAGSYNEQFF,TGCGCCAGCAGCCAAGCGGGGTCCTACAATGAGCAGTTCTTC
TRBD2,TRBJ2-3,.,TRBV10-3,CAISGFGTAGTSGLSDTQYF,TGTGCCATCAGTGGGTTCGGTACAGCCGGGACTAGCGGCCTTTCAGATACGCAGTATTTT
TRBD1,TRBJ1-2,once,TRBV29-1,CSDYKQGQPNYGYTF,TGCAGCGATTACAAACAGGGGCAACCGAACTATGGCTACACCTTC
.,TRBJ2-1,.,TRBV7-8,CASSTRTDNEQFF,TGTGCCAGCAGCACCCGGACTGACAATGAGCAGTTCTTC
.,TRBJ1-5,.,TRBV19,CASRTPAGGNQPQHF,TGTGCCAGTAGGACCCCGGCAGGCGGCAATCAGCCCCAGCATTTT
.,TRBJ2-6,.,TRBV28,CASSLTTGRNGANVLTF,TGTGCCAGCAGTTTAACGACAGGGAGGAACGGGGCCAACGTCCTGACTTTC
TRBD2,TRBJ2-3,.,TRBV4-1,CASSRFSGRVVGDTQYF,TGCGCCAGCAGCCGATTTAGCGGGAGAGTGGTTGGGGATACGCAGTATTTT
.,TRBJ1-1,.,TRBV5-1,CASSWTANTEAFF,TGCGCCAGCAGCTGGACAGCTAACACTGAAGCTTTCTTT
.,TRBJ1-1,.,TRBV11-3,CASSINLMNTEAFF,TGTGCCAGCAGCATCAACCTAATGAACACTGAAGCTTTCTTT
TRBD2,TRBJ2-2,.,TRBV4-1,CASSQGRGANTGELFF,TGCGCCAGCAGCCAAGGGCGGGGGGCGAACACCGGGGAGCTGTTTTTT
TRBD1,TRBJ1-5,once,TRBV28,CASRTTGGNQPQHF,TGTGCCAGCAGGACGACAGGGGGCAATCAGCCCCAGCATTTT
.,TRBJ1-4,.,TRBV18,CASSPSSGTNEKLFF,TGTGCCAGCTCACCTTCTAGTGGGACTAATGAAAAACTGTTTTTT
TRBD2,TRBJ2-1,.,TRBV7-8,CASSLSGSSYNEQFF,TGTGCCAGCAGCTTAAGCGGGAGCTCCTACAATGAGCAGTTCTTC
.,TRBJ1-5,few,TRBV19,CASSIGGELNRVGQPQHF,TGTGCCAGTAGTATTGGGGGGGAATTGAACAGGGTAGGACAGCCCCAGCATTTT
.,TRBJ2-3,few,TRBV11-3,CASSLGRADTQYF,TGTGCCAGCAGCTTAGGGAGGGCAGATACGCAGTATTTT
.,TRBJ1-2,once,TRBV29-1,CSVVLRGGAGYGYTF,TGCAGCGTTGTATTGAGGGGAGGAGCGGGCTATGGCTACACCTTC
TRBD1,TRBJ2-6,.,TRBV7-8,CASRFPPGQRSGANVLTF,TGTGCCAGCCGATTCCCTCCGGGACAGCGCTCTGGGGCCAACGTCCTGACTTTC
TRBD1,TRBJ2-7,.,TRBV6-1,CASTGALSYEQYF,TGTGCCAGTACAGGGGCCCTTTCCTACGAGCAGTACTTC
.,TRBJ2-7,.,TRBV19,CASSGWQGSYEQYF,TGTGCCAGTAGTGGCTGGCAGGGCTCCTACGAGCAGTACTTC
TRBD1,TRBJ1-5,.,TRBV28,CASSLGQGLNQPQHF,TGTGCCAGCAGTTTGGGACAGGGCTTAAATCAGCCCCAGCATTTT
TRBD1,TRBJ2-5,.,TRBV5-1,CASSWTGQGGETQYF,TGCGCCAGCAGCTGGACGGGACAGGGGGGCGAGACCCAGTACTTC
.,TRBJ2-7,.,TRBV18,CASSPDAQRGYEQYF,TGTGCCAGCTCACCAGACGCACAGAGAGGGTACGAGCAGTACTTC
.,TRBJ2-7,.,TRBV10-2,CASEQESYEQYF,TGCGCCAGCGAACAGGAGTCCTACGAGCAGTACTTC
.,TRBJ2-3,.,TRBV7-9,CASSLVVGPSTDTQYF,TGTGCCAGCAGCTTAGTGGTGGGGCCTAGCACAGATACGCAGTATTTT
.,TRBJ1-2,once,TRBV19,CASGTGVENYGYTF,TGTGCCAGTGGAACAGGCGTTGAAAACTATGGCTACACCTTC
.,TRBJ2-2,.,TRBV4-3,CASSQDEGAPGELFF,TGCGCCAGCAGCCAAGATGAGGGCGCCCCCGGGGAGCTGTTTTTT
.,TRBJ1-1,.,TRBV7-2,CASSLGGQSWTEAFF,TGTGCCAGCAGCTTAGGGGGACAAAGTTGGACTGAAGCTTTCTTT
TRBD1,TRBJ1-4,.,TRBV7-6,CASSYGQVTSTNEKLFF,TGTGCCAGCAGCTACGGACAGGTTACTTCAACTAATGAAAAACTGTTTTTT
.,TRBJ2-3,few,TRBV7-9,CASSRLDTQYF,TGTGCCAGCTCCCGTTTAGATACGCAGTATTTT
.,TRBJ2-5,.,TRBV29-1,CSVEDPVQETQYF,TGCAGCGTTGAAGATCCTGTCCAAGAGACCCAGTACTTC
.,TRBJ1-3,.,TRBV29-1,CSATGFSGNTIYF,TGCAGCGCTACAGGATTCTCTGGAAACACCATATATTTT
TRBD2,TRBJ2-3,.,TRBV28,CASTVGGDLGTDTQYF,TGTGCCAGCACCGTGGGAGGGGACTTAGGCACAGATACGCAGTATTTT
.,TRBJ1-5,.,TRBV7-2,CASSLGPNQPQHF,TGTGCCAGCAGCTTAGGGCCAAATCAGCCCCAGCATTTT
TRBD2,TRBJ2-2,.,TRBV9,CASSVGASGVSAGELFF,TGTGCCAGCAGCGTAGGGGCTAGCGGGGTCTCGGCCGGGGAGCTGTTTTTT
.,TRBJ2-2,.,TRBV7-9,CASSRNPGEGAGELFF,TGTGCCAGCAGCCGAAACCCCGGGGAAGGCGCCGGGGAGCTGTTTTTT
.,TRBJ2-1,.,TRBV7-2,CASSLDGIRGEQFF,TGTGCCAGCAGCTTAGACGGGATCAGAGGTGAGCAGTTCTTC
TRBD2,TRBJ2-1,.,TRBV7-2,CASSLGAGGGNNEQFF,TGTGCCAGCAGCCTTGGGGCGGGAGGGGGGAACAATGAGCAGTTCTTC
.,TRBJ2-3,.,TRBV2,CASSGLVSDTQYF,TGTGCCAGCAGTGGGTTAGTTAGCGATACGCAGTATTTT
.,TRBJ2-7,.,TRBV7-2,CASSLVAARVYEQYF,TGTGCCAGCAGCTTAGTAGCTGCCAGGGTTTATGAGCAGTACTTC
.,TRBJ2-2,.,TRBV5-1,CASSLTPTNTGELFF,TGCGCCAGCAGCTTAACTCCAACGAACACCGGGGAGCTGTTTTTT